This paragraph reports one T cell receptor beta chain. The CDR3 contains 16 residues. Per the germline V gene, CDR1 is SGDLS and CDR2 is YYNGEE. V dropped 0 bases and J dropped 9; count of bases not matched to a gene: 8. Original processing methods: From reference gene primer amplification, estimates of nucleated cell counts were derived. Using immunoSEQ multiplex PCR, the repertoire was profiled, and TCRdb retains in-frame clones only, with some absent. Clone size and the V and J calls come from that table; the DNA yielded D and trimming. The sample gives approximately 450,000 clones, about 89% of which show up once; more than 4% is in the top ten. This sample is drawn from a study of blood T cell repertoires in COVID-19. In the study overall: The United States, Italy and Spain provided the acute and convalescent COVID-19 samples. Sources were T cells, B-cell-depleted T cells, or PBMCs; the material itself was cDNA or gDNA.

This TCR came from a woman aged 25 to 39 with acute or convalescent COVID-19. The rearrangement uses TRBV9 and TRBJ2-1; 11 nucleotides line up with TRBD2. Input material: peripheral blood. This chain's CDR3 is CASSVGGSGGVSEQFF. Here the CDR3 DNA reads TGTGCCAGCAGCGTAGGCGGTAGCGGGGGGGTCAGTGAGCAGTTCTTC.